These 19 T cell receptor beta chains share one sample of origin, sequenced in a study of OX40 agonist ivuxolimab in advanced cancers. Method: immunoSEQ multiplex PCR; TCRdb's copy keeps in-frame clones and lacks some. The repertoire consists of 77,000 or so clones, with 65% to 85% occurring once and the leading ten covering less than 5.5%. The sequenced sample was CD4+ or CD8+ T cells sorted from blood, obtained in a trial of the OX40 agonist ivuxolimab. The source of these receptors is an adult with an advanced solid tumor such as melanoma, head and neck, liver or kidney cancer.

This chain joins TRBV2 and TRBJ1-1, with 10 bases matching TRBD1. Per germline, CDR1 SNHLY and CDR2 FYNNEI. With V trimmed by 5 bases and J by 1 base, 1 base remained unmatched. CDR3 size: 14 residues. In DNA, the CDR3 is TGTGCCAGCAGTCGACAGGGGGCGAACACTGAAGCTTTCTTT. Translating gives CASSRQGANTEAFF.

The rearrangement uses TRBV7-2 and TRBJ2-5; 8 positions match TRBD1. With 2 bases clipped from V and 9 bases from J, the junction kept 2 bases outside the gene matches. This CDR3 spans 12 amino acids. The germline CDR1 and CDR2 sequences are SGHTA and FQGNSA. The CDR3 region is CASSLTGGPQYF. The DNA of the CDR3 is TGTGCCAGCAGCTTAACAGGGGGTCCCCAGTACTTC.

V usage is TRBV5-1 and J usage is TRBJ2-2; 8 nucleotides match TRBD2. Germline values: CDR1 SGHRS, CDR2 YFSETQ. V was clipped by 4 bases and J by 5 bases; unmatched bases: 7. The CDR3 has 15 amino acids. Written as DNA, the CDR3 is TGCGCCAGCAGCCCCCGGGAGGGATTAACCGGGGAGCTGTTTTTT. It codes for CASSPREGLTGELFF.

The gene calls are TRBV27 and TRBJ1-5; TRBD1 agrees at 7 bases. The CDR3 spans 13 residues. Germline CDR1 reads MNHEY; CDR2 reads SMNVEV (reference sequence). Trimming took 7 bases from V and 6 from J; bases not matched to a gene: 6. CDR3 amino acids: CASTSNRGQPQHF. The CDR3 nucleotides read TGTGCCAGCACCTCGAACAGGGGTCAGCCCCAGCATTTT.

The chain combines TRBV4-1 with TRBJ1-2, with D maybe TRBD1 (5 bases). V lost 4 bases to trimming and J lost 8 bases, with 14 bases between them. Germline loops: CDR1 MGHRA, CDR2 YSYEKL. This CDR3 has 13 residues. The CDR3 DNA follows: TGCGCCAGCAGCCGCACGCAGGGAGGCGGCTACACCTTC. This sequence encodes CASSRTQGGGYTF.

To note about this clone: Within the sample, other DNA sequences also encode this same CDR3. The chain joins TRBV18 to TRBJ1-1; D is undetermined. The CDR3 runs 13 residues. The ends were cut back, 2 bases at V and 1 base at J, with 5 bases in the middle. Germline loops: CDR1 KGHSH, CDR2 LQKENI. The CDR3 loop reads CASSPGQNTEAFF. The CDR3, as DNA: TGTGCCAGCTCACCAGGCCAGAACACTGAAGCTTTCTTT. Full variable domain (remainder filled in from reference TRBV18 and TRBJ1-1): NAGVMQNPRHLVRRRGQEARLRCSPMKGHSHVYWYRQLPEEGLKFMVYLQKENIIDESGMPKERFSAEFPKEGPSILRIQQVVRGDSAAYFCASSPGQNTEAFFGQGTRLTVV.

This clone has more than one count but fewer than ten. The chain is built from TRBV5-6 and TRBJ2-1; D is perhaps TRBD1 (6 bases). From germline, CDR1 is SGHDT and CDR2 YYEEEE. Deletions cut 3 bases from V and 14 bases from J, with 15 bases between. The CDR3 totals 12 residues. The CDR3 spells CASSSNRAREFF. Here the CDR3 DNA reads TGTGCCAGCAGCTCTAACAGGGCTCGCGAGTTCTTC.

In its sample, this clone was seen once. CDR3 loop: CASSLDWVSGETQYF. Here the CDR3 DNA reads TGCGCCAGCAGCTTGGATTGGGTATCTGGAGAGACCCAGTACTTC. The chain combines TRBV5-1 with TRBJ2-5; D remains unclear. The germline CDR1 and CDR2 sequences are SGHRS and YFSETQ. V gave up 0 bases and J gave up 4 bases, with 13 bases separating them. This CDR3 comprises 15 residues.

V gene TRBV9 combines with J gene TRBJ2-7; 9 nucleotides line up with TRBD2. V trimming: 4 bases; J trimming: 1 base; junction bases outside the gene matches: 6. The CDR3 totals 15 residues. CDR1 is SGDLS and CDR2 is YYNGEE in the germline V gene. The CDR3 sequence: CASSRTSADSYEQYF. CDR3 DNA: TGTGCCAGCAGCCGGACTAGCGCTGATTCCTACGAGCAGTACTTC.

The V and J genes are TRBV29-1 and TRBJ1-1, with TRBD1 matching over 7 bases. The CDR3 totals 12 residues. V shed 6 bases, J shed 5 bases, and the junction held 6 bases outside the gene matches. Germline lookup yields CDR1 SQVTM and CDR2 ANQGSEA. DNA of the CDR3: TGCAGCGTGACAGGGTTTTCGACTGAAGCTTTCTTT. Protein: CSVTGFSTEAFF.

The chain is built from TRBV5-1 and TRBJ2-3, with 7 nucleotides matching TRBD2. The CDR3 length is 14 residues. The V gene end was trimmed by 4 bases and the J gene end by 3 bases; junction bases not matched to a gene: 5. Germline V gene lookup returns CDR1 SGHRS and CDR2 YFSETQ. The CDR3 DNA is TGCGCCAGCAGCCCAAGCGGGGTGACAGATACGCAGTATTTT. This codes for CASSPSGVTDTQYF. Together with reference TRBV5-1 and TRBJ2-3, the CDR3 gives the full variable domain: KAGVTQTPRYLIKTRGQQVTLSCSPISGHRSVSWYQQTPGQGLQFLFEYFSETQRNKGNFPGRFSGRQFSNSRSEMNVSTLELGDSALYLCASSPSGVTDTQYFGPGTRLTVL.

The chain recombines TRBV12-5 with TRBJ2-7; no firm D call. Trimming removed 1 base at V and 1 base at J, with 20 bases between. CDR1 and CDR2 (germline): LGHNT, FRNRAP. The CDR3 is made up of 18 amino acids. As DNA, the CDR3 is TGTGCTAGTGGTTTGGATACCCGGTTTAACAAGATATCCTACGAGCAGTACTTC. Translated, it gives CASGLDTRFNKISYEQYF.

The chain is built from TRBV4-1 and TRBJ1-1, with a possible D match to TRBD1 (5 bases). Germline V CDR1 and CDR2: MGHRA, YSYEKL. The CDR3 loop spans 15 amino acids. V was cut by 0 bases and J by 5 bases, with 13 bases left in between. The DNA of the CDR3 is TGCGCCAGCAGCCAAGAGCAGGGCGAGGGAACTGAAGCTTTCTTT. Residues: CASSQEQGEGTEAFF.

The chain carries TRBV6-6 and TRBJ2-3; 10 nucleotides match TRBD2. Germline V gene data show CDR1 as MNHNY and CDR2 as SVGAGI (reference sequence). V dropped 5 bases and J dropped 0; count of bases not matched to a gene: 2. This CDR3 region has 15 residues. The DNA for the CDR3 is TGTGCCAGCAGTCAACTAGCGGGGAGCACAGATACGCAGTATTTT. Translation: CASSQLAGSTDTQYF.

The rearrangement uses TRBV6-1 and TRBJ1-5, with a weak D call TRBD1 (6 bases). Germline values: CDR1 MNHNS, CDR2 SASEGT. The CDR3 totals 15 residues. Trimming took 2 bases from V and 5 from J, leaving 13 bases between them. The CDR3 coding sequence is TGTGCCAGCAGTGAACTTTGGACAGATTATCAGCCCCAGCATTTT. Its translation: CASSELWTDYQPQHF.

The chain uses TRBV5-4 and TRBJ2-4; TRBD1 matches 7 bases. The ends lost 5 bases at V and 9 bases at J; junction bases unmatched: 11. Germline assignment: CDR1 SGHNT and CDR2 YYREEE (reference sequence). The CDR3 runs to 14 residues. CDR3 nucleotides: TGTGCCAGCAGGCCAGAGACAGGGAGCGGCATTCAGTACTTC. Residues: CASRPETGSGIQYF.

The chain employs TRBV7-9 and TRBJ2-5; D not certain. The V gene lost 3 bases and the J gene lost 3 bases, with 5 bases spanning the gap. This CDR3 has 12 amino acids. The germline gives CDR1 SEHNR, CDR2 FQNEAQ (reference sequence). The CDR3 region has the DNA TGTGCCAGCAGCTTTACCAAAGAGACCCAGTACTTC. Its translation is CASSFTKETQYF.

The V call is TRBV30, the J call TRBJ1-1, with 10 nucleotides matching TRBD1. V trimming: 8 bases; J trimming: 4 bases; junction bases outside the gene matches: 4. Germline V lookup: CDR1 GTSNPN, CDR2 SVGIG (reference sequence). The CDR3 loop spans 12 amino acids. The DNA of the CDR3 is TGTGCCAGGACAGGGGGAGGCACTGAAGCTTTCTTT. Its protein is CARTGGGTEAFF.

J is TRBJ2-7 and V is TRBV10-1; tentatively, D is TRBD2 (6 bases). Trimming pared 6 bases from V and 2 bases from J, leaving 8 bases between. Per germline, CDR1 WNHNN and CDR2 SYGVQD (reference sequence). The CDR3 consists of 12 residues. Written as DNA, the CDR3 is TGCGCCAGCAGCGGAGGGACCTACGAGCAGTACTTC. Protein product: CASSGGTYEQYF.